These 27 T cell receptor beta chains came from one sample sequenced in a study of T cell responses to AZD1222 COVID-19 vaccine. The data were produced by immunoSEQ multiplex PCR, yet TCRdb's version contains in-frame clones alone and is incomplete. This sample has around 140,000 clones, with just over 90% found just once. Sequenced material: peripheral blood, taken on day 0 of AZD1222 vaccination. The source of these receptors is an adult in good health.

This clone was counted only a few times. The chain combines TRBV7-2 with TRBJ2-7; D ambiguous. Germline loops: CDR1 SGHTA, CDR2 FQGNSA. This CDR3 has 15 amino acids. Deletions cut 2 bases from V and 0 bases from J, with 11 bases between. CDR3 coding DNA: TGTGCCAGCAGCTTATCGGCAGGAAACTCCTACGAGCAGTACTTC. It yields the protein CASSLSAGNSYEQYF. Using reference TRBV7-2 and TRBJ2-7 for the parts outside the CDR3, the full variable domain is GAGVSQSPSNKVTEKGKDVELRCDPISGHTALYWYRQSLGQGLEFLIYFQGNSAPDKSGLPSDRFSAERTGGSVSTLTIQRTQQEDSAVYLCASSLSAGNSYEQYFGPGTRLTVT.

This clone was picked up one time. The chain joins TRBV5-1 to TRBJ2-3, with 10 positions matching TRBD2. Germline V CDR1 and CDR2: SGHRS, YFSETQ. This CDR3 is 13 amino acids long. V was pared by 7 bases and J by 4 bases, with 3 bases of the junction left unmatched. The DNA for the CDR3 is TGCGCCAGCGAAGCGGGGGGGGCAGATACGCAGTATTTT. Encoded protein: CASEAGGADTQYF.

The chain carries TRBV18 and TRBJ1-2, with D uncertain. Germline V CDR1 and CDR2: KGHSH, LQKENI. The germline V and J ends were trimmed by 2 bases and 3 bases, with 13 bases remaining between them. This CDR3 has 15 residues. The CDR3 bases are TGTGCCAGCTCACCAGAGGAGCGGAGGGACTATGGCTACACCTTC. It encodes CASSPEERRDYGYTF.

This chain joins TRBV19 and TRBJ2-5; no firm D call. The V gene lost 0 bases and the J gene lost 5 bases, with 4 bases spanning the gap. The CDR3 length is 12 residues. CDR1 is LNHDA, CDR2 SQIVND, per germline (reference sequence). CDR3 protein: CASSIDQETQYF. CDR3 nucleotides: TGTGCCAGTAGTATAGATCAGGAGACCCAGTACTTC. The entire variable domain, with the rest obtained from reference TRBV19 and TRBJ2-5, is as follows: DGGITQSPKYLFRKEGQNVTLSCEQNLNHDAMYWYRQDPGQGLRLIYYSQIVNDFQKGDIAEGYSVSREKKESFPLTVTSAQKNPTAFYLCASSIDQETQYFGPGTRLLVL.

The chain carries TRBV28 and TRBJ2-3; the match to TRBD2 covers 9 bases. V lost 3 bases, J lost 3 bases, and 13 bases stayed unmatched. Germline V CDR1 and CDR2: MDHEN, SYDVKM. The CDR3 runs to 18 residues. The chain's CDR3 is CASSLGVSLAGRTDTQYF. For the CDR3, the DNA is TGTGCCAGCAGTTTGGGGGTATCGCTAGCGGGGAGAACAGATACGCAGTATTTT. Looking up the rest from reference TRBV28 and TRBJ2-3 gives the full variable domain: DVKVTQSSRYLVKRTGEKVFLECVQDMDHENMFWYRQDPGLGLRLIYFSYDVKMKEKGDIPEGYSVSREKKERFSLILESASTNQTSMYLCASSLGVSLAGRTDTQYFGPGTRLTVL.

This chain links TRBV12-3 or TRBV12-4 with TRBJ1-2, with a possible D match to TRBD1 (5 bases). Trimming left V 8 bases short and J 4 bases short, with 11 bases between. The CDR3 covers 12 residues. Here the CDR3 DNA reads TGTGCCAGCCGGGACTCCGGCTATGGCTACACCTTC. The encoded protein is CASRDSGYGYTF.

This chain links TRBV12-3 or TRBV12-4 with TRBJ1-1, with a possible D match to TRBD1 (5 bases). V lost 4 bases and J lost 0, with 6 bases in between. This CDR3 contains 13 residues. CDR3 nucleotides: TGTGCCAGCAGTTGGGACGTGAACACTGAAGCTTTCTTT. This sequence encodes CASSWDVNTEAFF.

This sequence joins TRBV5-6 and TRBJ2-6; 8 positions match TRBD1. The V gene end was trimmed by 5 bases and the J gene end by 0 bases; junction bases not matched to a gene: 1. From germline, CDR1 is SGHDT and CDR2 YYEEEE. There are 15 residues in the CDR3. CDR3 protein: CASRQGVSGANVLTF. Here the CDR3 DNA reads TGTGCCAGCAGACAGGGGGTCTCTGGGGCCAACGTCCTGACTTTC.

Turning to this clone: One junction end does not reproduce the germline sequence, and a read error may be involved. V gene TRBV6-2 or TRBV6-3 combines with J gene TRBJ1-2; no firm D call. The CDR3 runs to 12 residues. The germline CDR1 and CDR2 sequences are MNHEY and SVGEGT. The CDR3 region has the DNA TGTGCCAGCAGTTATACAAACTATGGCCACACCTTC. It encodes CASSYTNYGHTF.

This clone was counted between two and nine times. This rearrangement joins TRBV10-1 to TRBJ2-2; the match to TRBD1 covers 10 bases. The CDR3 sequence is 15 residues long. Germline V gene lookup returns CDR1 WNHNN and CDR2 SYGVQD (reference sequence). Trimming took 5 bases from V and 4 from J; bases not matched to a gene: 4. This CDR3 is CASSPGTGVTGELFF. The CDR3 nucleotides read TGCGCCAGCAGTCCCGGGACAGGGGTCACCGGGGAGCTGTTTTTT.

The rearrangement joins TRBV30 to TRBJ2-1; possibly TRBD2 for D (6 bases). Trimming took off 0 bases at V and 2 bases at J, with 11 bases between the two ends. CDR3 size: 15 residues. Germline assignment: CDR1 GTSNPN and CDR2 SVGIG (reference sequence). CDR3: CAWSVRRLAYNEQFF. In nucleotides, the CDR3 is TGTGCCTGGAGTGTAAGGAGACTAGCCTACAATGAGCAGTTCTTC.

This sequence joins TRBV7-9 and TRBJ1-6; the match to TRBD1 covers 7 bases. V was pared by 6 bases and J by 10 bases, with 6 bases of the junction left unmatched. This CDR3 has 13 amino acids. Germline CDR1 and CDR2: SEHNR and FQNEAQ (reference sequence). The CDR3 sequence: CASRRDSRSPLHF. CDR3 coding DNA: TGTGCCAGCAGGCGGGACAGTAGATCACCCCTCCACTTT.

The chain carries TRBV6-5 and TRBJ1-2; 8 bases match TRBD1. Germline V lookup: CDR1 MNHEY, CDR2 SVGAGI. V shed 8 bases, J shed 8 bases, and the junction held 10 bases outside the gene matches. The CDR3 has 13 residues. The CDR3 here is CASVPGGTGGYTF. CDR3 nucleotides: TGTGCCAGCGTTCCAGGGGGCACTGGAGGCTACACCTTC.

V and J are TRBV5-1 and TRBJ1-4, with D hard to call. Trimming pared 0 bases from V and 7 bases from J, leaving 10 bases between. The CDR3 runs 14 residues. From germline, CDR1 is SGHRS and CDR2 YFSETQ. CDR3 nucleotides: TGCGCCAGCAGCTTGGACGGGGTTGGTGAAAAACTGTTTTTT. It translates to CASSLDGVGEKLFF.

The CDR3 here is CASSLDSLYGYTF. For the CDR3, the DNA is TGTGCCAGCAGTTTGGACAGCCTCTATGGCTACACCTTC. The chain couples TRBV28 to TRBJ1-2; TRBD1 might be the D (6 bases). Germline loops: CDR1 MDHEN, CDR2 SYDVKM. V lost 3 bases and J 4 bases, leaving 9 bases between the germline ends. This CDR3 contains 13 residues.

The chain uses TRBV27 and TRBJ1-5, with D perhaps matching TRBD1 (6 bases). Per the germline V gene, CDR1 is MNHEY and CDR2 is SMNVEV (reference sequence). Trimming pared 6 bases from V and 0 bases from J, leaving 9 bases between. This CDR3 is 14 amino acids long. The CDR3 protein is CASREGVSNQPQHF. CDR3 bases: TGTGCCAGCAGGGAGGGGGTTAGCAATCAGCCCCAGCATTTT.

To note about this clone: Distinct nucleotide sequences in the sample also encode this CDR3. The chain employs TRBV28 and TRBJ1-5; the D is unclear. V was trimmed by 2 bases and J by 5 bases, leaving 7 bases between them. The CDR3 consists of 13 residues. The germline V gene encodes CDR1 MDHEN and CDR2 SYDVKM. CDR3 DNA: TGTGCCAGCAGTTTACTGGGCGATCAGCCCCAGCATTTT. Amino acids: CASSLLGDQPQHF.

V and J are TRBV9 and TRBJ2-1, with a tentative D call TRBD2 (7 bases). V dropped 4 bases and J dropped 0 bases, with 17 bases sitting between them. CDR3 length: 17 residues. CDR1 is SGDLS, CDR2 YYNGEE, per germline. This CDR3 is CASSPLGGGSSYNEQFF. CDR3 bases: TGTGCCAGCAGCCCCTTAGGGGGGGGAAGCTCCTACAATGAGCAGTTCTTC.

This clone turned up a few times. The chain uses TRBV5-5 and TRBJ1-2; D gene unclear. The CDR3 is 16 residues long. Germline loops: CDR1 SGHKS, CDR2 YYEKEE (reference sequence). Trimming cost V 0 bases and J 9 bases, with 21 bases left between them. The CDR3 sequence is CASSLDSGRRELSYTF. CDR3 DNA: TGTGCCAGCAGCTTGGACTCGGGGAGAAGGGAACTGAGCTACACCTTC.

The rearrangement joins TRBV11-2 to TRBJ2-7, with D possibly being TRBD1 (6 bases). Deletions cut 3 bases from V and 5 bases from J, with 11 bases between. The CDR3 is 13 residues long. The germline gives CDR1 SGHAT, CDR2 FQNNGV. CDR3 bases: TGTGCCAGCAGCTTGACAGGTCCCCACGAGCAGTACTTC. The encoded protein is CASSLTGPHEQYF. The whole variable domain, remainder taken from reference TRBV11-2 and TRBJ2-7, is EAGVAQSPRYKIIEKRQSVAFWCNPISGHATLYWYQQILGQGPKLLIQFQNNGVVDDSQLPKDRFSAERLKGVDSTLKIQPAKLEDSAVYLCASSLTGPHEQYFGPGTRLTVT.

The rearrangement links TRBV27 to TRBJ1-2; 7 nucleotides agree with TRBD1. CDR3 length: 16 residues. Germline CDR1 and CDR2: MNHEY and SMNVEV (reference sequence). Losses at the gene ends were 5 bases for V and 3 bases for J; bases not matched to a gene: 12. The CDR3 DNA sequence: TGTGCCAGCAGTCCCAAGTCCGGGACAGACTACTATGGCTACACCTTC. This gives the protein CASSPKSGTDYYGYTF.

This sequence joins TRBV24-1 and TRBJ1-2; the match to TRBD1 covers 7 bases. Germline V CDR1 and CDR2: KGHDR, SFDVKD. This CDR3 has 14 residues. Unmatched junction bases numbered 1, after V lost 3 bases and J lost 1 base. CDR3 DNA: TGTGCCACCAGTGATAACAGGGGTAACTATGGCTACACCTTC. This encodes CATSDNRGNYGYTF.

This clone has just one count. The chain carries TRBV5-8 and TRBJ2-3; 11 bases are a match to TRBD2. The CDR3 runs 18 residues. V trimming: 0 bases; J trimming: 0 bases; junction bases outside the gene matches: 6. Germline V lookup: CDR1 SGHTS, CDR2 YDEGEE. CDR3 in amino acids: CASSLVTSGGGSTDTQYF. CDR3 DNA sequence: TGTGCCAGCAGCTTGGTTACTAGCGGGGGTGGTAGCACAGATACGCAGTATTTT.

The J gene is TRBJ1-1, the V gene TRBV5-1, with D perhaps TRBD1 (6 bases). This CDR3 has 12 amino acids. The V and J ends lost 5 bases and 6 bases respectively, with 11 bases between them. Germline CDR1 is SGHRS and CDR2 is YFSETQ. This CDR3 is CASRRTDAEAFF. The CDR3 coding sequence is TGCGCCAGCAGGCGGACAGATGCTGAAGCTTTCTTT.

The V and J genes are TRBV11-3 and TRBJ2-1, with D perhaps matching TRBD1 (5 bases). CDR1 and CDR2 from the germline V gene are SGHNT and YENEEA. The ends were cut back, 3 bases at V and 6 bases at J, with 18 bases in the middle. CDR3 length: 16 amino acids. The CDR3, as DNA: TGTGCCAGCAGCTTGCAGCCCGTGACAGCCTTCAATGAGCAGTTCTTC. It specifies CASSLQPVTAFNEQFF. The complete variable domain, with remaining parts taken from reference TRBV11-3 and TRBJ2-1, reads EAGVVQSPRYKIIEKKQPVAFWCNPISGHNTLYWYLQNLGQGPELLIRYENEEAVDDSQLPKDRFSAERLKGVDSTLKIQPAELGDSAVYLCASSLQPVTAFNEQFFGPGTRLTVL.

This rearrangement joins TRBV6-2 or TRBV6-3 to TRBJ1-4; D is undetermined. V gave up 2 bases and J gave up 5 bases, with 9 bases separating them. This CDR3 is 14 amino acids long. Germline V gene lookup returns CDR1 MNHEY and CDR2 SVGEGT. The CDR3 coding sequence is TGTGCCAGCAGTTACAGGGTGAGGAATGAAAAACTGTTTTTT. This sequence encodes CASSYRVRNEKLFF.

The chain has TRBV28 and TRBJ2-7, with 7 positions matching TRBD1. The V segment lost 3 bases and the J segment 5 bases; nucleotides outside the gene matches: 4. Per the germline V gene, CDR1 is MDHEN and CDR2 is SYDVKM. The CDR3 is 13 amino acids. CDR3 loop: CASSFRGRDEQYF. CDR3 coding DNA: TGTGCCAGCAGTTTCAGGGGGAGAGACGAGCAGTACTTC.